A selection of T cell receptor beta chains follows, all from one sample in a study of T cells in Graves' hyperthyroidism and ophthalmopathy. TCRdb recomputed calls from the multiplex PCR reads with MiXCR, one row per CDR3 protein. The repertoire holds about half a million distinct CDR3 sequences, with about 22% as singletons. The sequenced sample consisted of blood. These receptors all come from a woman between 65 and 79 years old with Graves' ophthalmopathy. Both conserved end residues are part of each CDR3. Each record gives: V gene, D gene, CDR3 length, clone size, J gene, CDR3 protein, CDR3 DNA. A D gene is named only where the DNA matches it firmly. Part of the rows lack a size; the others show once, few, many or a class for expanded clones.

>TRBV6-1|NA|11|NA|TRBJ1-2
CASRARGGYTF
TGTGCCAGCAGGGCCCGGGGTGGCTACACCTTC
>TRBV7-6|NA|13|NA|TRBJ2-3
CASSRHLTDTQYF
TGTGCCAGCAGCAGACACCTCACAGATACGCAGTATTTT
>TRBV9|NA|14|few|TRBJ1-6
CASSVAALGSPLHF
TGTGCCAGCAGCGTAGCAGCCTTGGGTTCACCCCTCCACTTT
>TRBV9|TRBD2|14|few|TRBJ2-5
CASSPGGGFETQYF
TGTGCCAGCAGCCCGGGAGGAGGGTTTGAGACCCAGTACTTC
>TRBV4-2|NA|16|NA|TRBJ2-7
CASSPGGRTGGYEQYF
TGTGCCAGCAGCCCCGGGGGTAGGACTGGAGGCTACGAGCAGTACTTC
>TRBV7-3|NA|16|NA|TRBJ1-1
CASSQDHSGGNTEAFF
TGTGCCAGCAGCCAAGACCATAGTGGGGGTAACACTGAAGCTTTCTTT
>TRBV30|TRBD2|14|NA|TRBJ2-7
CAWSPGTSGSAQYF
TGTGCCTGGAGTCCCGGGACTAGCGGGAGTGCGCAGTACTTC
>TRBV27|TRBD2|14|NA|TRBJ2-7
CASSRTSGREGQYF
TGTGCCAGCAGCCGGACTAGCGGGAGGGAGGGGCAGTACTTC
>TRBV12-3/TRBV12-4|NA|15|many|TRBJ2-7
CASSRRGRDLYEQYF
TGTGCCAGCAGCCGACGGGGCCGGGACCTCTACGAGCAGTACTTC
>TRBV28|TRBD1|16|NA|TRBJ1-5
CASSSSPGGHNQPQHF
TGTGCCAGCAGTTCATCCCCAGGGGGACACAATCAGCCCCAGCATTTT
>TRBV7-9|TRBD2|15|NA|TRBJ2-1
CASSAAREPVNEQFF
TGTGCCAGCAGCGCAGCGCGGGAGCCTGTCAATGAGCAGTTCTTC
>TRBV6-5|NA|15|NA|TRBJ2-1
CASSYSPGQKNEQFF
TGTGCCAGCAGTTACTCGCCGGGACAAAAGAATGAGCAGTTCTTC
>TRBV10-3|TRBD1|14|NA|TRBJ2-5
CAIRPGTGGETQYF
TGTGCCATCAGGCCCGGGACAGGGGGAGAGACCCAGTACTTC
>TRBV30|NA|15|NA|TRBJ1-1
CAWREGGRMNTEAFF
TGTGCCTGGAGGGAGGGGGGACGTATGAACACTGAAGCTTTCTTT
>TRBV29-1|NA|12|few|TRBJ1-3
CSSRGHGNTIYF
TGCAGCAGCCGGGGGCATGGAAACACCATATATTTT
>TRBV12-3/TRBV12-4|NA|13|NA|TRBJ2-7
CASSLSFGSEQYF
TGTGCCAGCAGTTTAAGTTTCGGGTCCGAGCAGTACTTC
>TRBV9|NA|19|NA|TRBJ2-2
CASSVLAPTGWTNTRELFF
TGTGCCAGCAGCGTATTAGCGCCGACGGGTTGGACGAACACCAGGGAGCTGTTTTTT
>TRBV7-8|NA|13|NA|TRBJ2-7
CASSPARGFEQYF
TGTGCCAGCAGCCCAGCACGAGGGTTCGAGCAGTACTTC
>TRBV2|TRBD2|14|NA|TRBJ2-1
CASRPRLAGYEQFF
TGTGCCAGCAGGCCCAGACTAGCGGGATATGAGCAGTTCTTC
>TRBV30|NA|18|few|TRBJ1-1
CAWSIQKGRVGSDTEAFF
TGTGCCTGGAGTATCCAGAAAGGGAGGGTGGGATCGGACACTGAAGCTTTCTTT
>TRBV30|TRBD2|13|NA|TRBJ2-7
CAWSALAGNERYF
TGTGCCTGGAGCGCGCTAGCGGGAAACGAGCGGTACTTC
>TRBV7-2|TRBD2|15|few|TRBJ2-1
CASSYRTSYYNEQFF
TGTGCCAGCAGCTATCGGACTAGCTACTACAATGAGCAGTTCTTC
>TRBV30|NA|12|NA|TRBJ1-5
CAWSVPPKPQHF
TGTGCCTGGAGTGTACCGCCAAAGCCCCAGCATTTT
>TRBV11-2|NA|16|many|TRBJ2-7
CASSWGPGLSSYEQYF
TGTGCCAGCAGCTGGGGACCAGGGCTTTCTTCCTACGAGCAGTACTTC
>TRBV27|NA|14|NA|TRBJ1-5
CASSYDRSNQPQHF
TGTGCCAGCAGTTATGACAGAAGCAATCAGCCCCAGCATTTT
>TRBV7-9|NA|14|NA|TRBJ2-2
CASSLVPDTGELFF
TGTGCCAGCAGCTTAGTGCCGGACACCGGGGAGCTGTTTTTT
>TRBV4-1|NA|16|few|TRBJ2-2
CASSLSGTRSTGELFF
TGCGCCAGCAGCCTCAGCGGGACACGAAGTACCGGGGAGCTGTTTTTT
>TRBV19|NA|14|few|TRBJ1-6
CASSIDGGPAPLHF
TGTGCCAGTAGTATAGATGGGGGACCCGCACCCCTCCACTTT
>TRBV7-2|TRBD2|17|few|TRBJ2-7
CASSFWAGTSGRNEQYF
TGTGCCAGCAGCTTTTGGGCCGGGACTAGCGGTAGGAACGAGCAGTACTTC
>TRBV28|NA|15|many|TRBJ2-5
CASSSRGLRDETQYF
TGTGCCAGCAGTTCCCGTGGGCTCAGGGATGAGACCCAGTACTTC
>TRBV30|NA|15|NA|TRBJ1-2
CAWSVLLSGVGGYTF
TGTGCCTGGAGTGTACTTCTTTCGGGGGTGGGTGGCTACACCTTC
>TRBV9|TRBD2|15|NA|TRBJ2-7
CASSPWGGGEGEQYF
TGTGCCAGCAGCCCCTGGGGGGGGGGAGAAGGCGAGCAGTACTTC
>TRBV5-1|NA|14|many|TRBJ1-1
CASSLEGPPPEAFF
TGCGCCAGCAGCTTGGAGGGACCTCCCCCTGAAGCTTTCTTT
>TRBV30|TRBD2|15|NA|TRBJ2-5
CASAAGGGLQETQYF
TGTGCCTCGGCAGCGGGGGGAGGACTCCAAGAGACCCAGTACTTC
>TRBV10-3|NA|13|few|TRBJ1-3
CAIRQDLGNTIYF
TGTGCCATCAGGCAGGACCTAGGAAACACCATATATTTT
>TRBV15|TRBD1|15|NA|TRBJ2-5
CAASRGQAYQETQYF
TGTGCCGCCAGCAGAGGACAGGCCTACCAAGAGACCCAGTACTTC
>TRBV20-1|TRBD1|14|once|TRBJ2-5
CSANGQGNQETQYF
TGCAGTGCTAATGGACAGGGAAATCAAGAGACCCAGTACTTC
>TRBV9|NA|12|NA|TRBJ2-1
CASTPGNNEQFF
TGTGCCAGCACCCCGGGTAACAATGAGCAGTTCTTC
>TRBV19|NA|13|NA|TRBJ2-6
CASSVQGANVLTF
TGTGCCAGTAGTGTTCAGGGGGCCAACGTCCTGACTTTC
>TRBV6-5|NA|15|many|TRBJ1-5
CASSYSKAGASAQHF
TGTGCCAGCAGTTACTCGAAGGCAGGGGCATCGGCCCAGCATTTT
>TRBV5-1|NA|15|NA|TRBJ1-1
CVSSGDGGLRTEAFF
TGCGTCAGCAGCGGGGACGGGGGGCTTAGAACTGAAGCTTTCTTT
>TRBV18|NA|13|few|TRBJ1-2
CASSPQEGKGYTF
TGTGCCAGCTCACCTCAGGAGGGGAAGGGCTACACCTTC
>TRBV3-1|TRBD2|15|few|TRBJ2-1
CASSQAGLADNEQFF
TGTGCCAGCAGCCAAGCTGGGCTAGCGGACAATGAGCAGTTCTTC
>TRBV20-1|TRBD2|12|NA|TRBJ2-5
CSARTRRETQYF
TGCAGTGCCCGGACTAGGCGAGAGACCCAGTACTTC
>TRBV6-2/TRBV6-3|NA|14|NA|TRBJ2-3
CASGPVADPDTQYF
TGTGCCAGCGGACCCGTGGCGGACCCAGATACGCAGTATTTT
>TRBV20-1|TRBD1|16|NA|TRBJ2-3
CSARSPGQGLTDTQYF
TGCAGTGCTAGATCCCCGGGACAGGGGTTAACAGATACGCAGTATTTT
>TRBV4-1|TRBD1|17|NA|TRBJ1-6
CASSQDSRGMRDSPLHF
TGCGCCAGCAGCCAAGACTCCAGGGGGATGAGGGATTCACCCCTCCACTTT
>TRBV29-1|NA|14|NA|TRBJ2-5
CSVEAGGAGETQYF
TGCAGCGTTGAAGCCGGGGGCGCGGGGGAGACCCAGTACTTC
>TRBV20-1|NA|12|NA|TRBJ1-4
CSVGRGNEKLFF
TGCAGTGTAGGGAGGGGTAATGAAAAACTGTTTTTT
>TRBV12-3/TRBV12-4|NA|13|NA|TRBJ2-7
CASKQGRSYEQYF
TGTGCCAGCAAGCAGGGACGGTCCTACGAGCAGTACTTC
>TRBV9|NA|15|NA|TRBJ1-2
CASGVASGGNYGYTF
TGTGCCAGCGGCGTAGCCTCGGGGGGTAACTATGGCTACACCTTC
>TRBV20-1|TRBD1|16|NA|TRBJ1-3
CSARPIQTGVQNTIYF
TGCAGTGCTAGACCGATTCAAACAGGGGTTCAGAACACCATATATTTT
>TRBV19|NA|15|NA|TRBJ1-5
CASSPLGLGGQPQHF
TGTGCCAGTAGTCCCCTGGGACTCGGAGGGCAGCCCCAGCATTTT
>TRBV15|TRBD1|16|NA|TRBJ1-5
CATSFWGQGYTQPQHF
TGTGCCACCAGCTTTTGGGGACAGGGTTATACTCAGCCCCAGCATTTT